The clone carrying this T cell receptor (beta chain) was picked up many times. The sample belongs to a study of neurological immune-mediated disorders. 5'RACE with 10-nucleotide random UMIs generated the cDNA. TCRdb reanalysed the 5' RACE reads using MiXCR and keeps one entry per CDR3 protein. Of approximately 38,000 distinct CDR3 sequences listed, 2.5% were seen once; the top ten hold nearly 2.5%. The CDR3 consists of 14 residues. The V and J ends lost 0 bases and 5 bases respectively, with 8 bases between them. Germline CDR1 and CDR2: SGDLS and YYNGEE. The clonotype was recovered from a man aged 50-59 years with multiple sclerosis. The chain uses TRBV9 and TRBJ2-2; D perhaps matches TRBD2 (5 bases). The sequenced material came from PBMCs. The CDR3, as DNA: TGTGCCAGCAGCGTAGGTAGAGGGACCGGGGAGCTGTTTTTT. This codes for CASSVGRGTGELFF.